What follows are 28 T cell receptor beta chains derived from one specimen sequenced in a study of cytomegalovirus exposure and HLA in healthy donors. The PCR had 60 Vbeta and 13 Jbeta primers. TCRdb's copy holds only in-frame clones and misses some; the assay was immunoSEQ multiplex PCR. In the table there are about 59,000 clones, about four fifths of which are singletons. Input material: PBMCs. Receptors were obtained from a young man in good health and CMV-seropositive.

This rearrangement joins TRBV6-5 to TRBJ1-5; TRBD1 might be the D (6 bases). Trimming cost V 6 bases and J 5 bases, with 14 bases left between them. Germline V gene lookup returns CDR1 MNHEY and CDR2 SVGAGI. The CDR3 runs 14 residues. The CDR3 loop is CASSPTGYHQPQHF. The CDR3 bases are TGTGCCAGCAGCCCTACAGGGTACCATCAGCCCCAGCATTTT.

The chain uses TRBV7-3 and TRBJ2-2; D is unclear. V was clipped by 2 bases and J by 9 bases, with 4 bases between them. In germline, CDR1 is SGHTA, CDR2 FQGTGA. This CDR3 is 11 amino acids long. Written as DNA, the CDR3 is TGTGCCAGCAGCTTAGAGAGGGAGCTGTTTTTT. Protein sequence: CASSLERELFF.

The chain uses TRBV21-1 and TRBJ2-3; TRBD2 is the table's D call and was not checked against the DNA. TRBV21-1 corresponds to a pseudogene. The CDR3 runs to 15 residues. The CDR3 DNA sequence: TGTGCCGGACGCGGCCGGGAGTTATGGACCGATACGCAGTATTTT. Its translation: CAGRGRELWTDTQYF.

V usage is TRBV28 and J usage is TRBJ2-7; D may be TRBD2 (6 bases). V lost 8 bases, J lost 6 bases, and 14 bases lay in between. The germline CDR1 and CDR2 sequences are MDHEN and SYDVKM. The CDR3 totals 12 residues. CDR3 sequence reads: CASAGTRSEQYF. DNA for the CDR3: TGTGCCAGCGCCGGGACTCGCTCCGAGCAGTACTTC.

This rearrangement joins TRBV28 to TRBJ1-1; perhaps TRBD1 as D (6 bases). The V gene lost 6 bases and the J gene lost 3 bases, with 11 bases spanning the gap. The CDR3 covers 13 residues. Germline V gives CDR1 MDHEN, CDR2 SYDVKM. The CDR3 spells CASRIQGHTEAFF. The CDR3 DNA reads TGTGCCAGCAGGATACAGGGCCACACTGAAGCTTTCTTT.

The chain joins TRBV7-2 to TRBJ2-7; TRBD1 agrees at 10 bases. This CDR3 is built from 16 residues. J gave up 0 bases and V 5 bases, and 7 bases lay outside the gene matches. Germline V gene data show CDR1 as SGHTA and CDR2 as FQGNSA. CDR3 in DNA: TGTGCCAGCAGCCAAGCGGGACAGGGGAGCTCCTACGAGCAGTACTTC. Amino acid sequence: CASSQAGQGSSYEQYF.

This chain uses TRBV4-2 with TRBJ2-2, with D perhaps TRBD2 (5 bases). CDR3 length: 17 amino acids. The V end lost 0 bases, the J end lost 3 bases, and 14 bases lay between the germline ends. Germline lookup yields CDR1 LGHNA and CDR2 YNFKEQ. The CDR3 DNA is TGTGCCAGCAGCCAAGATTCGAGCGGCATTGACACCGGGGAGCTGTTTTTT. This gives the protein CASSQDSSGIDTGELFF.

V usage is TRBV5-1 and J usage is TRBJ1-4, with D possibly TRBD1 on 6 matching bases. Germline CDR1 reads SGHRS; CDR2 reads YFSETQ. Trimming removed 0 bases from V and 6 bases from J, with 12 bases in between. The CDR3 contains 15 residues. The CDR3 DNA reads TGCGCCAGCAGCTTGGAAGGGGGGGCGTATGAAAAACTGTTTTTT. It is translated as CASSLEGGAYEKLFF.

The chain uses TRBV7-9 and TRBJ1-5; maybe TRBD1 (5 bases). Germline V lookup: CDR1 SEHNR, CDR2 FQNEAQ (reference sequence). CDR3 length: 17 residues. The V gene lost 1 base and the J gene lost 1 base, with 14 bases spanning the gap. The CDR3 DNA sequence: TGTGCCAGCAGCTTAGGCGGGGGGGGAGGGAGCAATCAGCCCCAGCATTTT. It encodes CASSLGGGGGSNQPQHF.

The chain joins TRBV7-9 to TRBJ1-6, with 9 positions matching TRBD1. In germline, CDR1 is SEHNR, CDR2 FQNEAQ (reference sequence). The CDR3 is made up of 15 amino acids. V dropped 1 base and J dropped 9; count of bases not matched to a gene: 4. This chain's CDR3 is CASSLGGQGSSPLHF. CDR3 coding DNA: TGTGCCAGCAGCTTAGGGGGACAGGGTAGTTCACCCCTCCACTTT. The full variable domain, with the rest looked up from reference TRBV7-9 and TRBJ1-6, is DTGVSQNPRHKITKRGQNVTFRCDPISEHNRLYWYRQTLGQGPEFLTYFQNEAQLEKSRLLSDRFSAERPKGSFSTLEIQRTEQGDSAMYLCASSLGGQGSSPLHFGNGTRLTVT.

The V gene is TRBV10-3, the J gene TRBJ2-5; TRBD1 aligns across 9 bases. Trimming cost V 4 bases and J 6 bases; bases outside gene matches: 15. This CDR3 contains 17 residues. Germline values: CDR1 ENHRY, CDR2 SYGVKD. CDR3 nucleotide sequence: TGTGCCATCAGTGTCGGCAAGACAGGGGGAGAGGGAAAGACCCAGTACTTC. As protein: CAISVGKTGGEGKTQYF.

The chain uses TRBV11-3 and TRBJ2-5, with D possibly TRBD2 on 6 matching bases. The CDR3 runs 13 residues. CDR1 and CDR2 (germline): SGHNT, YENEEA. V was shortened by 5 bases and J by 5 bases, with 12 bases between the two germline ends. CDR3 amino acids: CASSPFGGETQYF. CDR3 nucleotides: TGTGCCAGCAGCCCGTTTGGGGGGGAGACCCAGTACTTC.

The chain uses TRBV19 and TRBJ1-1, with unresolved D. The CDR3 runs to 13 residues. V was cut by 1 base and J by 4 bases, with 7 bases left in between. Germline CDR1 LNHDA, CDR2 SQIVND (reference sequence). The CDR3: CASSIAGSTEAFF. In nucleotides, the CDR3 is TGTGCCAGTAGTATAGCGGGTTCCACTGAAGCTTTCTTT.

The rearrangement links TRBV20-1 to TRBJ2-5; D unresolved. The CDR3 loop spans 10 amino acids. Germline V gene data show CDR1 as DFQATT and CDR2 as SNEGSKA (reference sequence). The DNA for the CDR3 is TGCAGCAATCTCCGGGAGACCCAGTACTTC. Translated, it gives CSNLRETQYF.

This chain joins TRBV7-2 and TRBJ1-6; D unresolved. Per germline, CDR1 SGHTA and CDR2 FQGNSA. Trimming took 3 bases from V and 4 from J, leaving 13 bases between them. The CDR3 covers 16 residues. In nucleotides, the CDR3 is TGTGCCAGCAGCTTCAGGACGGGGAGTTATAATTCACCCCTCCACTTT. Protein product: CASSFRTGSYNSPLHF. Supplemented by reference TRBV7-2 and TRBJ1-6, the full variable domain reads GAGVSQSPSNKVTEKGKDVELRCDPISGHTALYWYRQSLGQGLEFLIYFQGNSAPDKSGLPSDRFSAERTGGSVSTLTIQRTQQEDSAVYLCASSFRTGSYNSPLHFGNGTRLTVT.

The rearrangement uses TRBV4-3 and TRBJ1-5, with TRBD1 as a possible D gene (5 bases). The CDR3 sequence is 16 residues long. The germline CDR1 and CDR2 sequences are LGHNA and YSLEER. V lost 4 bases and J 0 bases, leaving 13 bases between the germline ends. CDR3 bases: TGCGCCAGCAGCCCCACAACAGGATATAGCAATCAGCCCCAGCATTTT. Translated, it gives CASSPTTGYSNQPQHF.

The chain couples TRBV19 to TRBJ1-1; D is unresolved. The CDR3 is 13 amino acids. In germline, CDR1 is LNHDA, CDR2 SQIVND (reference sequence). V was pared by 7 bases and J by 1 base, with 10 bases between. CDR3 in DNA: TGTGCCAGTACTACCCGGAGGAACACTGAAGCTTTCTTT. Its translation is CASTTRRNTEAFF.

This chain joins TRBV6-5 and TRBJ1-2; D is uncertain. Germline V gene data show CDR1 as MNHEY and CDR2 as SVGAGI. Trimming took off 7 bases at V and 4 bases at J, with 13 bases between the two ends. The CDR3 consists of 13 residues. CDR3 residues: CASTDLRGYGYTF. CDR3 DNA sequence: TGTGCCAGCACCGATCTCCGGGGCTATGGCTACACCTTC.

The chain recombines TRBV7-9 with TRBJ1-5; 8 bases are a match to TRBD1. Per the germline V gene, CDR1 is SEHNR and CDR2 is FQNEAQ (reference sequence). The CDR3 is 16 residues long. The V segment lost 3 bases and the J segment 7 bases; nucleotides outside the gene matches: 11. The CDR3 DNA reads TGTGCCAGCAGCTTGGACAGGGATGTAGGGGAACAGCCCCAGCATTTT. It codes for CASSLDRDVGEQPQHF.

The chain uses TRBV18 and TRBJ1-3; no clear D. This CDR3 is 15 amino acids long. V lost 4 bases and J 0 bases, leaving 10 bases between the germline ends. Per germline, CDR1 KGHSH and CDR2 LQKENI. The CDR3 is CASSRAQDSGNTIYF. DNA for the CDR3: TGTGCCAGCTCACGAGCTCAGGACTCTGGAAACACCATATATTTT.

CDR3 DNA: TGTGCCACCCAAACGACGGGTGCTAACTATGGCTACACCTTC. This gives the protein CATQTTGANYGYTF. The gene calls are TRBV28 and TRBJ1-2; D unclear. CDR3 size: 14 residues. The germline V gene has CDR1 MDHEN and CDR2 SYDVKM. The V end lost 10 bases, the J end lost 0 bases, and 15 bases lay between the germline ends.

A note on this clone: The junction shows a germline mismatch at one end, possibly a read error. This rearrangement joins TRBV27 to TRBJ2-3, with TRBD1 matching 7 bases. The CDR3 has 16 residues. CDR1 is MNHEY and CDR2 is SMNVEV in the germline V gene (reference sequence). CDR3 sequence: CTSSSFGQVLQGAQYF. Here the CDR3 DNA reads TGTACCAGCAGTTCCTTCGGACAGGTTCTACAGGGAGCGCAGTATTTT.

This clone was seen a single time. V is TRBV19 and J is TRBJ2-2; TRBD1 agrees at 8 bases. In germline, CDR1 is LNHDA, CDR2 SQIVND (reference sequence). Germline trimming cut 7 bases from V and 3 bases from J; bases unmatched to any gene: 7. The length of the CDR3 is 15 residues. The CDR3 is CASTPGQGDTGELFF. Written as DNA, the CDR3 is TGTGCCAGTACACCCGGACAGGGAGACACCGGGGAGCTGTTTTTT.

This clone has just one count. The chain employs TRBV11-2 and TRBJ2-5, with TRBD1 as a possible D gene (7 bases). The ends were cut back, 6 bases at V and 4 bases at J, with 9 bases in the middle. CDR3 length: 12 amino acids. The germline V gene encodes CDR1 SGHAT and CDR2 FQNNGV. The CDR3 nucleotides read TGTGCCAGCAGGCGGGACAGAGAGACCCAGTACTTC. Translating gives CASRRDRETQYF.

J is TRBJ2-2 and V is TRBV28; no clear D gene. V was pared by 7 bases and J by 4 bases, with 16 bases between. CDR3 length: 15 residues. Per the germline V gene, CDR1 is MDHEN and CDR2 is SYDVKM. The CDR3 nucleotides read TGTGCCAGCACCTCCGGGTCAAGTGGCACCGGGGAGCTGTTTTTT. Amino acids: CASTSGSSGTGELFF. Variable domain in full (rest from reference TRBV28 and TRBJ2-2): DVKVTQSSRYLVKRTGEKVFLECVQDMDHENMFWYRQDPGLGLRLIYFSYDVKMKEKGDIPEGYSVSREKKERFSLILESASTNQTSMYLCASTSGSSGTGELFFGEGSRLTVL.

The chain joins TRBV5-4 to TRBJ1-4; D not certain. Germline CDR1 and CDR2: SGHNT and YYREEE (reference sequence). V was clipped by 3 bases and J by 1 base, with 13 bases between them. The CDR3 consists of 16 residues. This CDR3 is CASSSGRPGTNEKLFF. The CDR3 DNA reads as TGTGCCAGCAGCTCTGGCCGGCCAGGAACTAATGAAAAACTGTTTTTT. The entire variable domain, with the rest obtained from reference TRBV5-4 and TRBJ1-4, is as follows: ETGVTQSPTHLIKTRGQQVTLRCSSQSGHNTVSWYQQALGQGPQFIFQYYREEENGRGNFPPRFSGLQFPNYSSELNVNALELDDSALYLCASSSGRPGTNEKLFFGSGTQLSVL.

V gene TRBV2 combines with J gene TRBJ1-6; 9 bases agree with TRBD1. Germline-derived CDR1 and CDR2 are SNHLY and FYNNEI. The V gene end was trimmed by 4 bases and the J gene end by 7 bases; junction bases not matched to a gene: 5. The CDR3 spans 15 residues. The CDR3 spells CASSGIGTGNSPLHF. The CDR3 bases are TGTGCCAGCAGTGGAATCGGGACAGGGAATTCACCCCTCCACTTT. Full variable domain (missing parts from reference TRBV2 and TRBJ1-6): EPEVTQTPSHQVTQMGQEVILRCVPISNHLYFYWYRQILGQKVEFLVSFYNNEISEKSEIFDDQFSVERPDGSNFTLKIRSTKLEDSAMYFCASSGIGTGNSPLHFGNGTRLTVT.

The chain uses TRBV20-1 and TRBJ2-7; possibly TRBD2 for D (5 bases). This CDR3 is 11 amino acids long. Trimming took off 3 bases at V and 4 bases at J, with 7 bases between the two ends. From germline, CDR1 is DFQATT and CDR2 SNEGSKA (reference sequence). DNA of the CDR3: TGCAGTGCTAGGAGAGGGTACGAGCAGTACTTC. Its protein is CSARRGYEQYF.